This T cell receptor (beta chain) was recorded in a study of spatial heterogeneity in lung cancer. Looking at the study overall: Beta-chain sequences consistently outnumbered alpha-chain sequences in detection.

Time point denoted: sample taken at primary tumor resection. Turning to this clonotype: The target antigen is unknown.

TCRdb processed the 5' RACE reads anew with MiXCR; each CDR3 protein has one entry. This sample carries tens of thousands of distinct CDR3 sequences, about 7.8% of them seen once, and the ten largest clones take 6% to 7%. Regarding the study as a whole: Tumor TCRs that were ubiquitous and expanded showed up in blood more at resection than follow-up.

The ends were cut back, 3 bases at V and 0 bases at J, with 12 bases in the middle. Germline assignment: CDR1 LNHDA and CDR2 SQIVND (reference sequence). This CDR3 contains 16 residues. The chain employs TRBV19 and TRBJ1-3; a weak D match, TRBD1 (5 bases). The TCR sequence derives from a male donor with early-stage non-small cell lung cancer. The specimen comprised PBMCs, sampled at surgery. CDR3: CASSIPVGVSGNTIYF. The CDR3 DNA reads as TGTGCCAGTAGTATCCCGGTAGGGGTCTCTGGAAACACCATATATTTT.